What follows are 28 T cell receptor beta chains derived from one specimen sequenced in a study of siplizumab effects on memory and regulatory T cells. Sequenced by immunoSEQ multiplex PCR; TCRdb stores in-frame clones only, minus some. The sample includes more than 90,000 clones, over 90% of them seen just once. Specimen: non-Treg CD4+ T cells sorted from blood. The receptors were sampled from a human donor in good health.

The chain couples TRBV5-1 to TRBJ2-3; no reliable D call. V lost 0 bases, J lost 0 bases, and 8 bases lay in between. Germline lookup yields CDR1 SGHRS and CDR2 YFSETQ. CDR3 length equals 15 residues. For the CDR3, the DNA is TGCGCCAGCAGCTTGGGCGGAACTAGCACAGATACGCAGTATTTT. Amino acid sequence: CASSLGGTSTDTQYF.

This rearrangement joins TRBV5-5 to TRBJ1-2; possible D gene TRBD1, 6 bases. The V end lost 3 bases, the J end lost 13 bases, and 16 bases lay between the germline ends. The length of the CDR3 is 12 residues. CDR1 is SGHKS and CDR2 is YYEKEE in the germline V gene (reference sequence). CDR3: CASSSLGARLTF. The CDR3 DNA reads as TGTGCCAGCAGCTCGCTGGGGGCTCGCCTCACCTTC.

The gene calls are TRBV30 and TRBJ1-2, with 9 positions matching TRBD1. Germline V gene lookup returns CDR1 GTSNPN and CDR2 SVGIG (reference sequence). This CDR3 has 14 residues. J gave up 3 bases and V 4 bases, and 6 bases lay outside the gene matches. CDR3 DNA sequence: TGTGCCTGGACCCCGGACAGGGGTGACTATGGCTACACCTTC. Translation: CAWTPDRGDYGYTF.

This clone showed up just a few times. The genes are TRBV7-9 and TRBJ1-1; D is unresolved. The ends were cut back, 3 bases at V and 6 bases at J, with 14 bases in the middle. Germline loops: CDR1 SEHNR, CDR2 FQNEAQ (reference sequence). CDR3 length: 14 amino acids. This CDR3 is CASSLAGEPPEAFF. In nucleotides, the CDR3 is TGTGCCAGCAGCTTGGCCGGGGAGCCCCCTGAAGCTTTCTTT.

This chain links TRBV14 with TRBJ2-5; D might be TRBD1 (6 bases). The germline V gene has CDR1 SGHDN and CDR2 FVKESK. V was cut by 3 bases and J by 7 bases, with 15 bases left in between. This CDR3 is built from 14 residues. DNA for the CDR3: TGTGCCAGCAGCCAGGCCGGGACATCCGGGACCCAGTACTTC. This encodes CASSQAGTSGTQYF.

The chain combines TRBV30 with TRBJ1-3; D perhaps matches TRBD1 (5 bases). The germline gives CDR1 GTSNPN, CDR2 SVGIG (reference sequence). V lost 7 bases and J lost 2, with 6 bases in between. This CDR3 is 11 amino acids long. CDR3 bases: TGTGCCTCGGGACCTGGAAACACCATATATTTT. This gives the protein CASGPGNTIYF.

V and J are TRBV10-3 and TRBJ1-1, with D possibly being TRBD1 (5 bases). Trimming removed 0 bases from V and 11 bases from J, with 13 bases in between. Per the germline V gene, CDR1 is ENHRY and CDR2 is SYGVKD. This CDR3 region has 13 residues. CDR3 bases: TGTGCCATCAGTGAGTCTGGGAGGCCAGGGGCTTTCTTT. Amino acid sequence: CAISESGRPGAFF.

This clone appeared a few times. The chain links TRBV7-8 to TRBJ2-5, with D perhaps TRBD1 or TRBD2 (5 bases each). Trimming stripped 1 base from V and 2 bases from J, with 8 bases between. The CDR3 is 14 residues long. The V gene's germline CDR1 is SGHVS and CDR2 FQNEAQ. CDR3 nucleotide sequence: TGTGCCAGCAGCTTAGTCAGGGAGCAAGAGACCCAGTACTTC. Amino acid sequence: CASSLVREQETQYF.

The rearrangement joins TRBV5-4 to TRBJ2-5; TRBD1 matches at 7 bases. The ends lost 1 base at V and 3 bases at J; junction bases unmatched: 3. The CDR3 is made up of 14 amino acids. Germline lookup yields CDR1 SGHNT and CDR2 YYREEE (reference sequence). CDR3 DNA sequence: TGTGCCAGCAGCTTGATGGGACAGAAAGAGACCCAGTACTTC. Translated, it gives CASSLMGQKETQYF.

The chain carries TRBV7-9 and TRBJ2-5, with 13 bases lining up with TRBD2. V trimming: 5 bases; J trimming: 7 bases; junction bases outside the gene matches: 10. The V gene's germline CDR1 is SEHNR and CDR2 FQNEAQ (reference sequence). There are 16 residues in the CDR3. CDR3 DNA sequence: TGTGCCAGCAGCCCCGGGACTAGCGGGAAATTAGGGACCCAGTACTTC. Amino acid sequence: CASSPGTSGKLGTQYF.

The chain joins TRBV6-5 to TRBJ2-1; TRBD2 might be the D (6 bases). This CDR3 spans 15 amino acids. Germline assignment: CDR1 MNHEY and CDR2 SVGAGI. V was cut by 5 bases and J by 7 bases, with 18 bases left in between. The CDR3 here is CASSRGDFGVNEQFF. The CDR3 coding sequence is TGTGCCAGCAGTCGCGGGGATTTTGGTGTGAATGAGCAGTTCTTC.

The chain carries TRBV30 and TRBJ1-1; D is perhaps TRBD1 (5 bases). Trimming stripped 0 bases from V and 7 bases from J, with 9 bases between. Germline loops: CDR1 GTSNPN, CDR2 SVGIG (reference sequence). This CDR3 is built from 12 residues. CDR3 residues: CAWSVGAGEAFF. The DNA of the CDR3 is TGTGCCTGGAGTGTAGGGGCTGGTGAAGCTTTCTTT.

This clone appeared a single time. This sequence joins TRBV4-1 and TRBJ1-4; the D gene is possibly TRBD1 (6 bases). The CDR3 consists of 18 residues. Germline-derived CDR1 and CDR2 are MGHRA and YSYEKL. Trimming stripped 0 bases from V and 5 bases from J, with 19 bases between. CDR3 DNA: TGCGCCAGCAGCCAAGAGAGGGGTCAGGGGCGTCGGAATGAAAAACTGTTTTTT. It codes for CASSQERGQGRRNEKLFF.

V and J are TRBV5-1 and TRBJ2-7; D uncertain. Per the germline V gene, CDR1 is SGHRS and CDR2 is YFSETQ. Deletions cut 0 bases from V and 3 bases from J, with 10 bases between. This CDR3 comprises 14 residues. CDR3 nucleotide sequence: TGCGCCAGCAGCTTGGCCTGGGGAAACTACGAGCAGTACTTC. Residues: CASSLAWGNYEQYF. The full variable domain, its missing parts supplied by reference TRBV5-1 and TRBJ2-7, is KAGVTQTPRYLIKTRGQQVTLSCSPISGHRSVSWYQQTPGQGLQFLFEYFSETQRNKGNFPGRFSGRQFSNSRSEMNVSTLELGDSALYLCASSLAWGNYEQYFGPGTRLTVT.

This rearrangement joins TRBV7-2 to TRBJ1-1, with 7 bases that match TRBD1. Germline V gene lookup returns CDR1 SGHTA and CDR2 FQGNSA. V lost 5 bases and J lost 6; bases outside the gene matches: 12. The CDR3 consists of 15 residues. CDR3 protein: CASSGERQGRAEAFF. In nucleotides, the CDR3 is TGTGCCAGCAGCGGGGAGCGACAGGGCCGGGCTGAAGCTTTCTTT.

The V gene is TRBV12-5, the J gene TRBJ2-2, with D tentatively TRBD1 (6 bases). Germline values: CDR1 LGHNT, CDR2 FRNRAP. Trimming removed 7 bases at V and 6 bases at J, with 21 bases between. The length of the CDR3 is 16 residues. The CDR3 DNA follows: TGTGCTAGTGCCTCCCGAGACAGGCCTTTGGCCGGGGAGCTGTTTTTT. The encoded protein is CASASRDRPLAGELFF.

The chain is built from TRBV7-3 and TRBJ2-5, with no clear D. Per germline, CDR1 SGHTA and CDR2 FQGTGA. The CDR3 has 13 residues. V shed 4 bases and J shed 1 base, with 7 bases lying between them. In DNA, the CDR3 is TGTGCCAGCAGCTCCACCCTCCAAGAGACCCAGTACTTC. Protein product: CASSSTLQETQYF.

The table lists this clone with a count of one. This sequence joins TRBV9 and TRBJ2-7, with 7 bases aligning to TRBD2. This CDR3 is built from 14 residues. From germline, CDR1 is SGDLS and CDR2 YYNGEE. Trimming removed 3 bases from V and 7 bases from J; junction bases left unmatched: 10. In nucleotides, the CDR3 is TGTGCCAGCAGCGACCCAGCGGGGCTGGGGGAGCAGTACTTC. Protein: CASSDPAGLGEQYF.

This chain joins TRBV21-1 and TRBJ2-2; TRBD2, the table's D call, was not compared with the DNA. TRBV21-1 is annotated as a pseudogene. CDR3 length equals 19 residues. The CDR3 DNA follows: TGTGCCAGCACCCACGGATGTCTAGCGGGATCCCGGAACACCGGGGAGCTGTTTTTT. It specifies CASTHGCLAGSRNTGELFF.

There are a few counts of this clone. This sequence joins TRBV5-1 and TRBJ2-1; weak D call: TRBD2 (5 bases). The V gene lost 1 base and the J gene lost 2 bases, with 10 bases spanning the gap. The CDR3 has 15 residues. The germline V gene has CDR1 SGHRS and CDR2 YFSETQ. CDR3 nucleotides: TGCGCCAGCAGCTTGAGTATAGCGCCCTACAATGAGCAGTTCTTC. Its translation is CASSLSIAPYNEQFF.

This chain connects TRBV19 to TRBJ1-6, with 10 bases lining up with TRBD1. This CDR3 has 14 residues. Germline trimming cut 9 bases from V and 7 bases from J; bases unmatched to any gene: 6. From germline, CDR1 is LNHDA and CDR2 SQIVND (reference sequence). The CDR3 here is CASRQGAGNSPLHF. The CDR3 DNA is TGTGCCAGCCGACAGGGGGCGGGAAATTCACCCCTCCACTTT.

This chain connects TRBV18 to TRBJ2-5, with D perhaps matching TRBD2 (6 bases). This CDR3 has 15 amino acids. Germline V gene lookup returns CDR1 KGHSH and CDR2 LQKENI. Trimming took off 3 bases at V and 2 bases at J, with 13 bases between the two ends. CDR3 sequence (DNA): TGTGCCAGCTCACCTCTGCAGGCGGGGCAAGAGACCCAGTACTTC. Amino acids: CASSPLQAGQETQYF.

The CDR3 region is CASSSRTGGSEAFF. DNA of the CDR3: TGTGCCAGCAGTTCTCGGACCGGTGGGAGTGAAGCTTTCTTT. This chain joins TRBV7-9 and TRBJ1-1; D is undetermined. The length of the CDR3 is 14 residues. Trimming pared 6 bases from V and 7 bases from J, leaving 18 bases between. Looked up from germline, CDR1 is SEHNR and CDR2 is FQNEAQ (reference sequence).

This chain links TRBV7-9 with TRBJ2-5; D not certain. The V end was cut by 1 base, the J end by 0 bases, with 6 bases between. Germline CDR1 and CDR2: SEHNR and FQNEAQ (reference sequence). The CDR3 loop spans 14 amino acids. The CDR3 sequence is CASSLDGNQETQYF. CDR3 in DNA: TGTGCCAGCAGCTTAGATGGTAACCAAGAGACCCAGTACTTC.

V is TRBV25-1 and J is TRBJ2-2; 10 bases are a match to TRBD1. Germline assignment: CDR1 MGHDK and CDR2 SYGVNS. J lost 4 bases, V lost 4 bases, and 3 bases had no gene match. This CDR3 contains 15 residues. The CDR3 DNA sequence: TGTGCCAGCAGTGCCCGGACAGGGGGCACCGGGGAGCTGTTTTTT. Protein sequence: CASSARTGGTGELFF.

The chain carries TRBV5-1 and TRBJ1-2; 9 positions agree with TRBD1. The CDR3 runs to 16 residues. CDR1 SGHRS and CDR2 YFSETQ come from the germline V gene. Trimming took 5 bases from V and 8 from J; bases not matched to a gene: 16. The DNA for the CDR3 is TGCGCCAGCAGTTGGAGGACAGGGGCCATAGGGTCCGGCTACACCTTC. As protein: CASSWRTGAIGSGYTF. The whole variable domain, remainder taken from reference TRBV5-1 and TRBJ1-2, is KAGVTQTPRYLIKTRGQQVTLSCSPISGHRSVSWYQQTPGQGLQFLFEYFSETQRNKGNFPGRFSGRQFSNSRSEMNVSTLELGDSALYLCASSWRTGAIGSGYTFGSGTRLTVV.

The chain carries TRBV25-1 and TRBJ1-2, with 7 bases fitting TRBD1. The germline CDR1 and CDR2 sequences are MGHDK and SYGVNS. Trimming removed 4 bases from V and 2 bases from J; junction bases left unmatched: 4. The CDR3 has 14 residues. The CDR3 sequence: CASSGLGGNYGYTF. CDR3 DNA sequence: TGTGCCAGCAGTGGACTAGGGGGCAACTATGGCTACACCTTC.

The rearrangement uses TRBV29-1 and TRBJ1-1; D is unresolved. Per the germline V gene, CDR1 is SQVTM and CDR2 is ANQGSEA. Trimming left V 7 bases short and J 4 bases short, with 16 bases between. The CDR3 spans 13 residues. CDR3 in DNA: TGCAGCGCGGTCGGGTTAGGCGGCACTGAAGCTTTCTTT. It specifies CSAVGLGGTEAFF.